This TCR beta chain was observed in a study of T cell changes during pregnancy in multiple sclerosis. Using immunoSEQ multiplex PCR, the repertoire was profiled, and TCRdb retains in-frame clones only, with some absent. Found here are 65,000 to 85,000 clones, approximately 91% of them singletons; the top ten hold approximately 1.5%. Germline loops: CDR1 ENHRY, CDR2 SYGVKD. The V gene lost 4 bases and the J gene lost 1 base, with 7 bases spanning the gap. The CDR3 is 13 amino acids. This receptor was obtained from a female donor with multiple sclerosis, enrolled in a pregnancy study. This chain uses TRBV10-3 with TRBJ1-1; no clear D gene. This material consisted of peripheral blood, taken in the third trimester of pregnancy. The CDR3 nucleotides read TGTGCCATCAGTGCAACAGCGAACACTGAAGCTTTCTTT. It specifies CAISATANTEAFF.